This T cell receptor (beta chain) was recovered during a study of blood T cells in healthy people across ages. This clonotype appeared a single time. The CDR3 runs to 15 residues. The germline V gene encodes CDR1 SGHKS and CDR2 YYEKEE (reference sequence). Trimming at V came to 3 bases and at J to 5 bases, leaving 8 bases not matched to a gene. Through a sample-barcoded 5' primer and a J-beta primer mix, a second PCR was run for roughly 7 to 12 cycles. TCRdb itself ran the 5' RACE reads through MiXCR, one entry per CDR3 protein. The sample holds 800,000 to 900,000 distinct CDR3 sequences, about 59% seen once.

This sequence originates from a man younger than 45 in good health. The rearrangement uses TRBV5-5 and TRBJ2-3, with 8 bases matching TRBD2. Sequenced sample: blood. CDR3 amino acids: CASSSVAGTGDTQYF. The CDR3 region has the DNA TGTGCCAGCAGCTCCGTAGCGGGGACTGGAGATACGCAGTATTTT.